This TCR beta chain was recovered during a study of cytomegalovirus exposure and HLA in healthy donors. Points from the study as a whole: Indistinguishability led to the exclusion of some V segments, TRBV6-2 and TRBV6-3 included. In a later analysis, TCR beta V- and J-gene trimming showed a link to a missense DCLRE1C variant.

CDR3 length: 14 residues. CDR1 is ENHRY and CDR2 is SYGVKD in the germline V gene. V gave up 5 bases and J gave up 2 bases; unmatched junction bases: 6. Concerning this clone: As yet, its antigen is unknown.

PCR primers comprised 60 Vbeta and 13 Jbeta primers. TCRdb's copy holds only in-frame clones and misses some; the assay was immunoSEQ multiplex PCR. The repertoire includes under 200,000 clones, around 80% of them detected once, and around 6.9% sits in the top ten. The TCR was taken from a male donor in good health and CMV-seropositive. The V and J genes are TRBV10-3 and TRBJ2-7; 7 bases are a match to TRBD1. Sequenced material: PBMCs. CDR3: CAISFSTGTYEQYF. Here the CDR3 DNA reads TGTGCCATCAGTTTCTCGACAGGGACCTACGAGCAGTACTTC.